This T cell receptor beta chain was identified in a study of long-term antiretroviral therapy in people with HIV. Across the whole study: By about a decade, the earliest samples predate the 2015 immediate-ART recommendation. The study, taken as a whole, reports: Spans of CDR3 length were tighter for HIV repertoires than for controls.

Each participant with HIV received care in the United States. Samples held about 0.9-10 million cryopreserved PBMC before DNA extraction. With regard to this clone: The antigen is not known.

The ends were cut back, 4 bases at V and 1 base at J, with 8 bases in the middle. This CDR3 has 13 amino acids. Germline lookup yields CDR1 SGHNT and CDR2 YYREEE (reference sequence). Sequencing relied on immunoSEQ assay v3.0, run at survey level. Sequenced by immunoSEQ multiplex PCR; TCRdb stores in-frame clones only, minus some. The data contain approximately 22,000 clones, 84% of them singletons. The source was unsorted PBMCs, collected 3 years after starting antiretroviral therapy. This TCR derives from a man aged 45-65 years with HIV. The chain couples TRBV5-4 to TRBJ1-2; perhaps TRBD1 as D (5 bases). CDR3 protein: CASSRDSNYGYTF. CDR3 DNA sequence: TGTGCCAGCAGCCGCGACAGTAACTATGGCTACACCTTC.